The sequence of this TCR beta chain was determined in a study of T cell responses to AZD1222 COVID-19 vaccine (dated by TCRdb to about 2021). In terms of the full investigation: Because spike-specific TCR depth and breadth did not differ between the two schedules, AZD1222 recipients who got a second dose at roughly 4 weeks were pooled with those who got a second dose at roughly 12 weeks. A total of 230 to 250 trial participants underwent TCR sequencing, of whom roughly 210 had received two doses of AZD1222 and 26 had received two doses of the MenACWY control vaccine. Trial participants were enrolled by age into subgroups of 18-55, 56-69 and 70-plus years, and about 150, 27 and 61 TCR-sequenced participants, respectively, were included in these subgroups.

Worth noting for this clone: Which antigen it targets is not known. The sample holds no much larger clone one base away, and base qualities are not on file.

Points the paper makes about the study in general: The whole spike protein was spanned by vaccine-associated CD4 TCRs, and dominant responses were seen in regions 160-218 and 743-854. After two AZD1222 doses, spike-specific TCR breadth and depth were significantly higher than at day 0 and than in MenACWY recipients. Most participants were white British and females outnumbered males, and the authors suggested that clonal diversity may have been underestimated. In the small 56-69-year group, the increase in depth fell short of significance, most likely because of low power. Because no day 14 peak-response samples were available, the repertoires could be characterized only after the peak T cell response. Nearly half of unique spike-specific TCRs reportedly recognized epitopes outside regions mutated in the B.1.351 and B.1.1.7 variants. Conclusions about previously exposed vaccinees are limited because only a handful of AZD1222 recipients were SARS-CoV-2 seropositive at baseline.

This specimen's time point label, per the study, means: baseline before first vaccination. Vaccinee samples came from UK trials COV001 and COV002, including a single-blind randomized controlled phase 2/3 trial of AZD1222 (ChAdOx1 nCoV-19) in healthy adults. Trial participant PBMC samples were collected at day 0 and day 28 after the second dose for TCRbeta chain sequencing. The CDR3 regions of human TCRbeta chains were subjected to immunosequencing. The paper's processing steps were these. TCRs in the repertoires were compared against a reference library of SARS-CoV-2-specific TCRs that had been generated with the MIRA antigen-specificity platform. Breadth was defined as the fraction of unique TCRs that were SARS-CoV-2-associated, and depth was defined as the fraction of total T cells that were SARS-CoV-2-associated. Using the MIRA data, every spike-specific TCR was mapped to the spike region that the TCR reacted to and assigned to either a CD4 or a CD8 class. Log10-transformed breadth and depth values were compared by one-way ANOVA with Sidak's multiple comparisons tests. TCRdb holds this immuneACCESS table with in-frame rearrangements only. Some clones are missing; in checked studies, unresolved V genes explain under half, and the rest has no known cause. From that table come the V and J calls and clone size; the DNA was used to work out D and trimming. The sample table shows some 64,000 clones, and 84% are seen once. Together, the top ten hold roughly 7.3% of the sample.

The CDR3 goes from the cysteine to the phenylalanine over 16 residues. Of the read, only the CDR3 DNA is kept; its 48 bases are in frame from base 1. From a lookup of the germline V gene, CDR1 and CDR2 are MNHNS and SASEGT. V is reduced by 3 bases and J by 7 bases, leaving a spacing of 18 bases between them. The source is an adult in good health. The sequences come from peripheral blood, collected on day 0 of AZD1222 vaccination. The sequence links TRBV6-1 to TRBJ1-4; a tentative D match to TRBD1 spans 5 bases. The nucleotide sequence reads TGTGCCAGCAGTGACATAGCGGGGACGGATTCTGAAAAACTGTTTTTT. The translation is CASSDIAGTDSEKLFF.